The next 8 T cell receptor beta chains were all read from a single sample in a study of blood T cells in healthy people across ages. A second PCR, run for roughly 7 to 11 cycles, used a sample-barcoded 5' primer plus a J-beta primer mix. TCRdb independently ran MiXCR on the 5' RACE reads; one entry per CDR3 protein. The data hold 900,000 to 950,000 distinct CDR3 sequences, with about 28% observed a single time. A further study also used this sample, focusing on T cells of mothers and their children.

Input material: blood. All receptors come from a woman between 35 and 50 years old in good health.

This clonotype was seen a handful of times. J is TRBJ1-2 and V is TRBV4-3; D not resolved. The length of the CDR3 is 14 residues. Germline V lookup: CDR1 LGHNA, CDR2 YSLEER. Trimming took 2 bases from V and 0 from J, leaving 7 bases between them. This chain's CDR3 is CASSQQISNYGYTF. The DNA for the CDR3 is TGCGCCAGCAGCCAACAAATTTCTAACTATGGCTACACCTTC.

This rearrangement joins TRBV15 to TRBJ1-2; D remains ambiguous. Germline V gene sequence: CDR1 LNHNV, CDR2 YYDKDF (reference sequence). V lost 0 bases and J 2 bases, leaving 10 bases between the germline ends. The CDR3 length is 15 residues. The CDR3 loop reads CATSRDRLLNYGYTF. In nucleotides, the CDR3 is TGTGCCACCAGCAGAGATCGACTCTTAAACTATGGCTACACCTTC.

This clonotype was seen just once. A much larger clone lies one base from this, so it may be a read error. This chain uses TRBV9 with TRBJ2-4; D not resolved. The J call may not be correct, given that the DNA end is closer to TRBJ2-7. The CDR3 totals 13 residues. Germline V gives CDR1 SGDLS, CDR2 YYNGEE. In DNA form, the CDR3 reads TGTGCCAGCAGCGTAGAGAAGGGCGGCGAGCAGTACTTC. Residues: CASSVEKGGEQYF.

As regards this clonotype: It may be a read error: a sequence one base away is much more abundant. The rearrangement joins TRBV6-6 to TRBJ2-3; D might be TRBD1 or TRBD2, each matching 6 bases. Germline V gives CDR1 MNHNY, CDR2 SVGAGI (reference sequence). CDR3 length: 13 residues. Here the CDR3 reads CASEGGESDTRYF. Written as DNA, the CDR3 is TGTGCCAGCGAGGGGGGCGAATCAGATACGCGGTATTTT.

A remark on this clonotype: One end of the junction does not line up with germline, which may come from a read error. CDR3 DNA sequence: TGTGCCAGCAGCTTAGTTTCCTCTAATGAAAAACGGTTTTTT. Its translation is CASSLVSSNEKRFF. The rearrangement uses TRBV7-2 and TRBJ1-4; D not resolved. In germline, CDR1 is SGHTA, CDR2 FQGNSA. This CDR3 has 14 amino acids. Complete variable domain (other parts from reference TRBV7-2 and TRBJ1-4): GAGVSQSPSNKVTEKGKDVELRCDPISGHTALYWYRQSLGQGLEFLIYFQGNSAPDKSGLPSDRFSAERTGGSVSTLTIQRTQQEDSAVYLCASSLVSSNEKRFFGSGTQLSVL.

The CDR3, as DNA: TGTGCCAGCAGTTTAAGAGGCAGCGGGGGGACCCCTGATACGCAGTATTTT. It is translated as CASSLRGSGGTPDTQYF. The J gene is TRBJ2-3, the V gene TRBV12-3 or TRBV12-4; 9 bases fit TRBD2. The CDR3 runs to 17 residues. V lost 2 bases, J lost 6 bases, and 12 bases stayed unmatched.

There are many counts of this clonotype. Written as DNA, the CDR3 is TGTGCCAGCAGGGGACAGGGGCCGGACCCAACGAAATATGGCTACACCTTC. Translation: CASRGQGPDPTKYGYTF. This chain connects TRBV6-2 or TRBV6-3 to TRBJ1-2; 10 bases map to TRBD1. The junction had 15 bases not matched to a gene; V was cut back by 6 bases and J by 5 bases. CDR3 length equals 17 residues. Germline lookup yields CDR1 MNHEY and CDR2 SVGEGT.

This clonotype was observed a few times. The CDR3 loop reads CASSSGPYTEAFF. In DNA, the CDR3 is TGTGCCAGCAGCTCCGGGCCATACACTGAAGCTTTCTTT. The chain recombines TRBV7-2 with TRBJ1-1; D unclear. The V end lost 4 bases, the J end lost 3 bases, and 9 bases lay between the germline ends. In germline, CDR1 is SGHTA, CDR2 FQGNSA. CDR3 length: 13 residues.